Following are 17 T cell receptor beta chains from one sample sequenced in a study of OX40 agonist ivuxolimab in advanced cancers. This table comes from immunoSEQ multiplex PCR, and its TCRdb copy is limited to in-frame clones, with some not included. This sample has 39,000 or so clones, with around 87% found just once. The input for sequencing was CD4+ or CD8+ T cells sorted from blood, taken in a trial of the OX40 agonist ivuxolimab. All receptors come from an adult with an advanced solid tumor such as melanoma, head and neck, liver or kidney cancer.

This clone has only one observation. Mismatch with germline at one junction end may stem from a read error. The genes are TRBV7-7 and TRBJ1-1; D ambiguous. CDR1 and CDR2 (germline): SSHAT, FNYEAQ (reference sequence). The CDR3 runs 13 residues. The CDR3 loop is CASSLRENTEAFF. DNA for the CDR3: TGTGCTAGCAGCTTACGGGAGAACACTGAAGCTTTCTTT. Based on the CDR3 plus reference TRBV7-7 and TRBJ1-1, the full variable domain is GAGVSQSPRYKVTKRGQDVTLRCDPISSHATLYWYQQALGQGPEFLTYFNYEAQPDKSGLPSDRFSAERPEGSISTLTIQRTEQRDSAMYRCASSLRENTEAFFGQGTRLTVV.

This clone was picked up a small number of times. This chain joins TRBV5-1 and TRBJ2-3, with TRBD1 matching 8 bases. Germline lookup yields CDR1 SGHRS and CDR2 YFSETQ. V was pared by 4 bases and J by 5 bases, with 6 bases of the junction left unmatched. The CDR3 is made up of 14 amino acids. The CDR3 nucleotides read TGCGCCAGCAGCACGGGACAGGAAGGAGATACGCAGTATTTT. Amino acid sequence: CASSTGQEGDTQYF.

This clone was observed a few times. The CDR3 region has the DNA TGTGCCAGCTCACCCCACAGGGAAGGCGAGCAGTACTTC. This sequence encodes CASSPHREGEQYF. The chain uses TRBV18 and TRBJ2-7, with D tentatively TRBD1 (6 bases). Looked up from germline, CDR1 is KGHSH and CDR2 is LQKENI. The ends were cut back, 3 bases at V and 6 bases at J, with 12 bases in the middle. CDR3 length: 13 amino acids. The variable domain in full, with the rest retrieved from reference TRBV18 and TRBJ2-7, is NAGVMQNPRHLVRRRGQEARLRCSPMKGHSHVYWYRQLPEEGLKFMVYLQKENIIDESGMPKERFSAEFPKEGPSILRIQQVVRGDSAAYFCASSPHREGEQYFGPGTRLTVT.

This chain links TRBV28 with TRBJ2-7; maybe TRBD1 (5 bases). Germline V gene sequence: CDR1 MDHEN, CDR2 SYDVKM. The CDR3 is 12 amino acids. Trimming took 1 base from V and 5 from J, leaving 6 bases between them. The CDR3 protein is CASSLSRDEQYF. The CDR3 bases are TGTGCCAGCAGTTTATCCAGGGACGAGCAGTACTTC.

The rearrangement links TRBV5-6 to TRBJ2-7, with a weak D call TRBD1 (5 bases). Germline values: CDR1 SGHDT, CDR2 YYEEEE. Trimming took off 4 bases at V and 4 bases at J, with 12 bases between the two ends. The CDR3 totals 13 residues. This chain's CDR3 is CASSGLQDYEQYF. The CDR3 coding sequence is TGTGCCAGCAGCGGATTACAGGATTACGAGCAGTACTTC.

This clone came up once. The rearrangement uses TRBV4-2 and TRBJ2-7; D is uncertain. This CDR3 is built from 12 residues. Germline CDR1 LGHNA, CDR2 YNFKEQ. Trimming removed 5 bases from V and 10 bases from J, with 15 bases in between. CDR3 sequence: CASSVLEGRQYF. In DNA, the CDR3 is TGTGCCAGCAGCGTTCTGGAAGGAAGACAGTACTTC.

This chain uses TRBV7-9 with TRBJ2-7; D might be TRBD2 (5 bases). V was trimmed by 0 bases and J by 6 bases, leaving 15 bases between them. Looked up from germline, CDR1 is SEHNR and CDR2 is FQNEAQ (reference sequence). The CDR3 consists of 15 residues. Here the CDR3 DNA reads TGTGCCAGCAGCTTAGCATGGACGGGAATGGTCGAGCAGTACTTC. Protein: CASSLAWTGMVEQYF.

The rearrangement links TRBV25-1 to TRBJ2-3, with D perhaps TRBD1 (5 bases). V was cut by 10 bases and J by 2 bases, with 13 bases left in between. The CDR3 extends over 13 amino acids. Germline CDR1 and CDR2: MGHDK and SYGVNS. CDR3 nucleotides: TGTGCCATCAGGGCCCCCCTCACAGATACGCAGTATTTT. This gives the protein CAIRAPLTDTQYF. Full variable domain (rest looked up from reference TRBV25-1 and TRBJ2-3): EADIYQTPRYLVIGTGKKITLECSQTMGHDKMYWYQQDPGMELHLIHYSYGVNSTEKGDLSSESTVSRIRTEHFPLTLESARPSHTSQYLCAIRAPLTDTQYFGPGTRLTVL.

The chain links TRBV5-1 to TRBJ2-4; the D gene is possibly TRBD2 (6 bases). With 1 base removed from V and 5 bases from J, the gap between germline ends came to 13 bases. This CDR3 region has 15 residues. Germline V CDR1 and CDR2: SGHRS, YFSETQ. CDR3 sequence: CASSLLTGRQNIQYF. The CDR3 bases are TGCGCCAGCAGCTTGTTAACGGGGAGGCAAAACATTCAGTACTTC.

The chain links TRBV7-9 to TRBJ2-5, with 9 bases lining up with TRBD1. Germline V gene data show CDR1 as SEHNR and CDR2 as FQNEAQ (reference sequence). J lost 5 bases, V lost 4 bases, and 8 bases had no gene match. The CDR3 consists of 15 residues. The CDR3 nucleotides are TGTGCCAGCAGCTCTGGGACAGGGTCTCGGGAGACCCAGTACTTC. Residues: CASSSGTGSRETQYF.

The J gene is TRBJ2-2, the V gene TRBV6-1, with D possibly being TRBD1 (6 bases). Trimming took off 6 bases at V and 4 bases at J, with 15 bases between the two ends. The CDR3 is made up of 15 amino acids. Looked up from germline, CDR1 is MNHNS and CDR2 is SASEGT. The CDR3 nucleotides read TGTGCCAGCAGGGCAGGGGTTGGTAGCACCGGGGAGCTGTTTTTT. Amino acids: CASRAGVGSTGELFF.

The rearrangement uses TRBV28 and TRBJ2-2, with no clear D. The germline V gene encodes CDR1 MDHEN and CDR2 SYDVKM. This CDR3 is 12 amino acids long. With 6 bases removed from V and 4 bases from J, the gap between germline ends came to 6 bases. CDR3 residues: CASRKPTGELFF. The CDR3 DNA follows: TGTGCCAGCAGGAAACCCACCGGGGAGCTGTTTTTT. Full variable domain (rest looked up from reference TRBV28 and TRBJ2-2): DVKVTQSSRYLVKRTGEKVFLECVQDMDHENMFWYRQDPGLGLRLIYFSYDVKMKEKGDIPEGYSVSREKKERFSLILESASTNQTSMYLCASRKPTGELFFGEGSRLTVL.

The CDR3 sequence: CASSETWGTEAFF. The CDR3 nucleotides read TGCGCCAGCAGTGAAACGTGGGGCACTGAAGCTTTCTTT. The chain uses TRBV10-2 and TRBJ1-1, with no clear D. V shed 3 bases and J shed 4 bases, with 9 bases lying between them. CDR3 length equals 13 residues. Per germline, CDR1 WSHSY and CDR2 SAAADI.

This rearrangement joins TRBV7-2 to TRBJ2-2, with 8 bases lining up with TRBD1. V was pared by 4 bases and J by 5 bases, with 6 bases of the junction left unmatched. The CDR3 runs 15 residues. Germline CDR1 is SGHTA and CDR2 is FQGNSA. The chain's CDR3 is CASSSTRTGTGELFF. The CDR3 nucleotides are TGTGCCAGCAGCTCGACCCGGACAGGGACCGGGGAGCTGTTTTTT. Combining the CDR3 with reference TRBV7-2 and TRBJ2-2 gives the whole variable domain GAGVSQSPSNKVTEKGKDVELRCDPISGHTALYWYRQSLGQGLEFLIYFQGNSAPDKSGLPSDRFSAERTGGSVSTLTIQRTQQEDSAVYLCASSSTRTGTGELFFGEGSRLTVL.

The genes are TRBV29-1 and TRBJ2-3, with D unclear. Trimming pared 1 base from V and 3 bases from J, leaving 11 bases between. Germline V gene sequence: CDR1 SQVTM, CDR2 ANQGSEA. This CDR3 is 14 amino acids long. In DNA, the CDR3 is TGCAGCGTTGAAGCCAGGTCGATAACAGATACGCAGTATTTT. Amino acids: CSVEARSITDTQYF.

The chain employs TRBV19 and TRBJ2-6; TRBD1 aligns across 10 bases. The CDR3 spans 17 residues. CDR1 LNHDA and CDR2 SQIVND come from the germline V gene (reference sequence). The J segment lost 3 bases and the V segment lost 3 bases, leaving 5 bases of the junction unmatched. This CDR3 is CASSIGTGVGGANVLTF. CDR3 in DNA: TGTGCCAGTAGTATTGGGACAGGGGTAGGTGGGGCCAACGTCCTGACTTTC.

In DNA form, the CDR3 reads TGTGCCATCAGCTCCCTCGGACATTCGAACACTGAAGCTTTCTTT. Amino acids: CAISSLGHSNTEAFF. This chain links TRBV10-3 with TRBJ1-1; weak D call: TRBD1 (5 bases). V was cut by 6 bases and J by 1 base, with 15 bases left in between. This CDR3 comprises 15 residues. Germline lookup yields CDR1 ENHRY and CDR2 SYGVKD.